The following is a TCR beta chain sequence with its context. This entry is derived from a study of blood T cell repertoires in COVID-19. Across the study: The origin of the acute and convalescent COVID-19 samples was the United States, Italy and Spain. PBMCs, B-cell-depleted T cells, or T cells were the source of the cDNA or gDNA that made up the material.

Cohort assignment relied on participant-reported clinical history. In the original analysis: Reference gene primers were amplified, and this amplification served to estimate nucleated cell counts. The assay was immunoSEQ multiplex PCR, and TCRdb's table has in-frame clones only and misses some. That table is the source of V, J and clone size, and D and trimming were worked out from the DNA. The sample consists of about 310,000 clones, 85% of them appearing once. Trimming left V 5 bases short and J 1 base short, with 12 bases between. Germline CDR1 and CDR2: MNHEY and SVGAGI. This CDR3 is 15 amino acids long.

The sequenced sample consisted of PBMCs or T cells enriched from blood (not recorded which). This chain uses TRBV6-5 with TRBJ1-5, with D maybe TRBD1 (6 bases). This TCR was recovered from a woman in her thirties who had been exposed to COVID-19. CDR3 bases: TGTGCCAGCAGTACTTACAGGGACAGCAATCAGCCCCAGCATTTT. Protein: CASSTYRDSNQPQHF.